The 8 T cell receptor beta chains below come from one sample, sequenced in a study of blood T cell repertoires in COVID-19. The protocol was immunoSEQ multiplex PCR, while the TCRdb copy is restricted to in-frame clones and leaves out a portion. Of 200,000 to 300,000 clones in the sample, approximately 83% are singletons; the top ten hold just over 3%. The sequencing input was peripheral blood. These receptors originate from a woman aged 25 to 39 who had recovered from COVID-19.

The chain couples TRBV19 to TRBJ1-1; maybe TRBD1 (6 bases). Germline CDR1 LNHDA, CDR2 SQIVND (reference sequence). V dropped 5 bases and J dropped 4 bases, with 14 bases sitting between them. There are 14 residues in the CDR3. The CDR3 coding sequence is TGTGCCAGTAGTTTAAAGACAGGAGCCACTGAAGCTTTCTTT. Its protein is CASSLKTGATEAFF.

CDR3 region: CASSYRSGETGGYTF. CDR3 DNA sequence: TGTGCCAGCAGTTACCGGTCAGGGGAGACAGGTGGCTACACCTTC. The chain has TRBV6-6 and TRBJ1-2; possible D gene TRBD1, 6 bases. Germline lookup yields CDR1 MNHNY and CDR2 SVGAGI (reference sequence). Trimming removed 2 bases from V and 7 bases from J, with 17 bases in between. The CDR3 has 15 amino acids.

The chain has TRBV19 and TRBJ2-1; 7 nucleotides agree with TRBD1. CDR3 length: 15 amino acids. Unmatched junction bases numbered 7, after V lost 1 base and J lost 7 bases. The germline V gene encodes CDR1 LNHDA and CDR2 SQIVND (reference sequence). The CDR3: CASSIGGRGLNEQFF. DNA of the CDR3: TGTGCCAGTAGTATAGGAGGCAGGGGGTTAAATGAGCAGTTCTTC.

This clone was counted a single time. The rearrangement joins TRBV6-1 to TRBJ2-3; possibly TRBD1 for D (7 bases). Per germline, CDR1 MNHNS and CDR2 SASEGT. This CDR3 is built from 13 residues. The V and J ends lost 1 base and 8 bases respectively, with 10 bases between them. As DNA, the CDR3 is TGTGCCAGCAGTGAAGGACAGGGAGGTACGCAGTATTTT. Translated: CASSEGQGGTQYF.

This clone has only one observation. The V call is TRBV10-3, the J call TRBJ2-7; D may be TRBD1 (5 bases). CDR1 ENHRY and CDR2 SYGVKD come from the germline V gene. The ends were cut back, 4 bases at V and 1 base at J, with 8 bases in the middle. The CDR3 is 13 residues long. CDR3 coding DNA: TGTGCCATCAGTGTTGACAGTTCCTACGAGCAGTACTTC. Its protein is CAISVDSSYEQYF.

The CDR3 nucleotides are TGCAGTGCTAGTACTCGGGACAACAATCAGCCCCAGCATTTT. Translation: CSASTRDNNQPQHF. The gene calls are TRBV20-1 and TRBJ1-5, with a possible D match to TRBD1 (6 bases). Germline CDR1 and CDR2: DFQATT and SNEGSKA (reference sequence). The CDR3 consists of 14 residues. V dropped 3 bases and J dropped 3 bases, with 12 bases sitting between them.

The chain employs TRBV2 and TRBJ2-2; weak D call: TRBD1 (6 bases). CDR1 SNHLY and CDR2 FYNNEI come from the germline V gene. V lost 6 bases and J lost 1, with 12 bases in between. CDR3 size: 15 residues. CDR3 sequence (DNA): TGTGCCAGCAGCCAACAGGGCCGGAACACCGGGGAGCTGTTTTTT. This sequence encodes CASSQQGRNTGELFF. Full variable domain (missing parts from reference TRBV2 and TRBJ2-2): EPEVTQTPSHQVTQMGQEVILRCVPISNHLYFYWYRQILGQKVEFLVSFYNNEISEKSEIFDDQFSVERPDGSNFTLKIRSTKLEDSAMYFCASSQQGRNTGELFFGEGSRLTVL.

This chain joins TRBV5-1 and TRBJ2-1; 9 bases match TRBD1. Germline-derived CDR1 and CDR2 are SGHRS and YFSETQ. The CDR3 has 15 amino acids. Losses at the gene ends were 4 bases for V and 3 bases for J; bases not matched to a gene: 5. The CDR3 is CASSGGQGNYNEQFF. The CDR3 DNA follows: TGCGCCAGCAGCGGGGGACAGGGTAACTACAATGAGCAGTTCTTC. Complete variable domain (other parts from reference TRBV5-1 and TRBJ2-1): KAGVTQTPRYLIKTRGQQVTLSCSPISGHRSVSWYQQTPGQGLQFLFEYFSETQRNKGNFPGRFSGRQFSNSRSEMNVSTLELGDSALYLCASSGGQGNYNEQFFGPGTRLTVL.